This T cell receptor (beta chain) came from a study of blood T cell repertoires in COVID-19. Study details: Sources were T cells, B-cell-depleted T cells, or PBMCs; the material itself was cDNA or gDNA.

Methods used by the authors: Nucleated cell counts were estimated from reference gene primer amplification. TCRdb's copy holds only in-frame clones and misses some; the assay was immunoSEQ multiplex PCR. V, J and clone size derive from that table, while D and trimming were established from the DNA sequence. The repertoire holds around 60,000 clones, with about 83% as singletons. Unmatched junction bases numbered 8, after V lost 2 bases and J lost 6 bases. The CDR3 loop spans 16 amino acids. Germline CDR1 ENHRY, CDR2 SYGVKD. Sequencing was carried out using peripheral blood. This TCR came from a woman older than 75 with acute or convalescent COVID-19. The V and J genes are TRBV10-3 and TRBJ2-3; TRBD2 matches at 10 bases. The CDR3 spells CAISELAGAPTDTQYF. The CDR3, as DNA: TGTGCCATCAGTGAGCTAGCGGGGGCCCCCACTGATACGCAGTATTTT.